This T cell receptor (beta chain) was observed in a study of molecular identifiers for immune sequencing clone quantification. Germline-derived CDR1 and CDR2 are MDHEN and SYDVKM. CDR3 length equals 18 residues. Notes on this clonotype: With a much larger clone just one base away, this may be a read error.

TCRdb reprocessed the PCR reads via MiXCR and lists one record per CDR3 protein. The sample yields 45,000 to 55,000 distinct CDR3 sequences, around 33% seen once. This chain connects TRBV28 to TRBJ2-7; 11 positions match TRBD2. The sequenced sample was naive CD8+ T cells from blood, with Jurkat cell RNA spiked in. Subset defined: FACS-sorted CD8+CD4-CCR7+CD45RA+ naive T cells. The receptor comes from a human donor in good health. Some libraries in this study had Jurkat cell RNA spiked in. CDR3 DNA: TGTGCCAGCGGTTTGCCGGGGCTAGCGGGAGGCAACTCCTACGAGCAGTACTTC. Protein sequence: CASGLPGLAGGNSYEQYF.